The clone carrying this T cell receptor (beta chain) was picked up a small number of times. The antigen is not known. Primers used in a second PCR of about 7 to 12 cycles were a sample-barcoded 5' primer and a J-beta primer mix. Researchers report that each sample yielded at least 2.5 million CDR3-containing paired-end reads. TCRdb passed the 5' RACE reads through MiXCR, listing each CDR3 protein once. The table records more than 1,400,000 distinct CDR3 sequences, 35% to 45% of them present only once. The sample is drawn from a study of blood T cells in healthy people across ages. Whole-study results and caveats: More naive CD4+ cells and higher diversity were found in long-lived than in aged donors.

V was pared by 0 bases and J by 14 bases, with 4 bases of the junction left unmatched. Germline V CDR1 and CDR2: SGHRS, YFSETQ. The CDR3 runs to 13 residues. The chain joins TRBV5-1 to TRBJ2-1; 11 nucleotides align to TRBD2. Specimen: blood. The receptor was derived from a young woman in good health. CDR3 sequence (DNA): TGCGCCAGCAGCTTGGAAACTAGCGGGAGAGAGTTCTTC. It encodes CASSLETSGREFF.